The next 25 T cell receptor beta chains were all read from a single sample in a study of blood T cell repertoires in COVID-19. This table comes from immunoSEQ multiplex PCR, and its TCRdb copy is limited to in-frame clones, with some not included. Of nearly 200,000 clones in the sample, 84% were seen once. Sequencing was performed on peripheral blood. All receptors come from a woman aged 70-85 years with active or convalescent COVID-19.

The rearrangement uses TRBV7-9 and TRBJ2-1; D perhaps matches TRBD1 (6 bases). The V gene's germline CDR1 is SEHNR and CDR2 FQNEAQ (reference sequence). The CDR3 has 16 amino acids. The ends were cut back, 0 bases at V and 9 bases at J, with 18 bases in the middle. Written as DNA, the CDR3 is TGTGCCAGCAGCTTAGCGGGGGCTAGACCCCTTGCTGAGCAGTTCTTC. Its protein is CASSLAGARPLAEQFF.

Details on this clone: Distinct nucleotide sequences in the sample also encode this CDR3. The V and J genes are TRBV29-1 and TRBJ1-2; D is perhaps TRBD1 (5 bases). Deletions cut 4 bases from V and 4 bases from J, with 10 bases between. The CDR3 loop spans 12 amino acids. CDR1 and CDR2 (germline): SQVTM, ANQGSEA. For the CDR3, the DNA is TGCAGCGTTGTCGGCCAGGGCTATGGCTACACCTTC. Encoded protein: CSVVGQGYGYTF.

The genes are TRBV5-1 and TRBJ1-1; D gene uncertain. Germline CDR1 SGHRS, CDR2 YFSETQ. The V gene lost 0 bases and the J gene lost 1 base, with 19 bases spanning the gap. CDR3 length: 18 residues. The CDR3 loop reads CASSLGRRGRAGNTEAFF. CDR3 in DNA: TGCGCCAGCAGCTTGGGGAGGCGGGGTAGGGCTGGGAACACTGAAGCTTTCTTT.

This chain links TRBV5-5 with TRBJ1-4, with D unclear. CDR1 and CDR2 from the germline V gene are SGHKS and YYEKEE (reference sequence). This CDR3 is 15 amino acids long. V was shortened by 2 bases and J by 0 bases, with 8 bases between the two germline ends. CDR3 DNA: TGTGCCAGCAGCTTTTACACCACAACTAATGAAAAACTGTTTTTT. Its protein is CASSFYTTTNEKLFF.

V gene TRBV27 combines with J gene TRBJ1-5, with 8 bases lining up with TRBD1. Per germline, CDR1 MNHEY and CDR2 SMNVEV (reference sequence). The CDR3 is 14 amino acids. V lost 5 bases, J lost 6 bases, and 6 bases stayed unmatched. The CDR3 loop is CASSAGGRRQPQHF. The CDR3 nucleotides read TGTGCCAGCAGTGCAGGGGGCCGGCGTCAGCCCCAGCATTTT.

This chain connects TRBV28 to TRBJ2-2; TRBD1 aligns across 9 bases. The germline V gene has CDR1 MDHEN and CDR2 SYDVKM. The CDR3 is 16 residues long. V was pared by 5 bases and J by 2 bases, with 6 bases of the junction left unmatched. As DNA, the CDR3 is TGTGCCAGCAGTAAGGCGGGACAGGGAAACACCGGGGAGCTGTTTTTT. This sequence encodes CASSKAGQGNTGELFF.

V usage is TRBV6-5 and J usage is TRBJ1-2; the match to TRBD1 covers 7 bases. The germline CDR1 and CDR2 sequences are MNHEY and SVGAGI. The CDR3 totals 13 residues. Trimming removed 6 bases from V and 0 bases from J; junction bases left unmatched: 1. CDR3 in amino acids: CASRTGTNYGYTF. Here the CDR3 DNA reads TGTGCCAGCAGGACAGGGACTAACTATGGCTACACCTTC.

The rearrangement joins TRBV7-9 to TRBJ2-1, with TRBD1 identical over 7 bases. Germline trimming cut 5 bases from V and 9 bases from J; bases unmatched to any gene: 7. This CDR3 region has 13 residues. The V gene's germline CDR1 is SEHNR and CDR2 FQNEAQ (reference sequence). CDR3 sequence reads: CASSLGTVIEQFF. CDR3 nucleotide sequence: TGTGCCAGCAGCCTCGGGACAGTAATTGAGCAGTTCTTC.

The J gene is TRBJ2-1, the V gene TRBV11-2; tentative D call: TRBD2 (5 bases). CDR1 is SGHAT, CDR2 FQNNGV, per germline. V was pared by 5 bases and J by 3 bases, with 14 bases between. The CDR3 sequence is 15 residues long. CDR3 nucleotides: TGTGCCAGCAGCCCAGTACCGGGGTACTACAATGAGCAGTTCTTC. It encodes CASSPVPGYYNEQFF.

The V gene is TRBV12-3 or TRBV12-4, the J gene TRBJ2-1; D remains ambiguous. The V end lost 1 base, the J end lost 9 bases, and 10 bases lay between the germline ends. This CDR3 comprises 13 residues. The CDR3 sequence: CASSLEEFGEQFF. In DNA, the CDR3 is TGTGCCAGCAGTTTAGAGGAGTTTGGTGAGCAGTTCTTC.

The CDR3: CAWRDQGRQGIGYTF. In DNA, the CDR3 is TGTGCCTGGAGGGATCAGGGGCGGCAGGGAATCGGCTACACCTTC. V and J are TRBV30 and TRBJ1-2; D possibly corresponds to TRBD1 (6 bases). Trimming shortened V by 3 bases and J by 8 bases, and 22 bases separated the two germline ends. Germline CDR1 is GTSNPN and CDR2 is SVGIG (reference sequence). The CDR3 covers 15 residues.

The chain recombines TRBV6-6 with TRBJ2-1; perhaps TRBD2 as D (5 bases). This CDR3 has 13 residues. The germline V gene encodes CDR1 MNHNY and CDR2 SVGAGI (reference sequence). V was cut by 6 bases and J by 5 bases, with 11 bases left in between. CDR3 amino acids: CASSHMRDNEQFF. In DNA, the CDR3 is TGTGCCAGCAGCCACATGCGGGACAATGAGCAGTTCTTC.

V and J are TRBV18 and TRBJ2-7; the match to TRBD2 covers 9 bases. This CDR3 comprises 15 residues. V trimming: 6 bases; J trimming: 4 bases; junction bases outside the gene matches: 10. Germline V gene data show CDR1 as KGHSH and CDR2 as LQKENI. The CDR3 nucleotides are TGTGCCAGCTCCACAGCGGGAGGACAGATTTACGAGCAGTACTTC. Amino acids: CASSTAGGQIYEQYF.

The chain links TRBV7-9 to TRBJ2-3; 9 positions match TRBD2. Germline CDR1 reads SEHNR; CDR2 reads FQNEAQ (reference sequence). The ends lost 2 bases at V and 1 base at J; junction bases unmatched: 7. The CDR3 extends over 17 amino acids. The CDR3 region has the DNA TGTGCCAGCAGCTTAAGTGAGCGGGAGGTGGGCACAGATACGCAGTATTTT. It specifies CASSLSEREVGTDTQYF.

This clone was found a few times. The gene calls are TRBV5-1 and TRBJ2-1; TRBD2 matches at 10 bases. This CDR3 is built from 16 residues. The V gene's germline CDR1 is SGHRS and CDR2 YFSETQ. V was pared by 0 bases and J by 5 bases, with 5 bases of the junction left unmatched. This CDR3 is CASSLEALAGNNEQFF. CDR3 sequence (DNA): TGCGCCAGCAGCTTGGAGGCACTAGCGGGAAACAATGAGCAGTTCTTC.

The J gene is TRBJ1-2, the V gene TRBV7-3; 7 bases align to TRBD1. There are 13 residues in the CDR3. The germline gives CDR1 SGHTA, CDR2 FQGTGA. J lost 14 bases, V lost 5 bases, and 14 bases had no gene match. Here the CDR3 DNA reads TGTGCCAGCAGCCCTCTCGGACAGGCCACGGGGACCTTC. Protein sequence: CASSPLGQATGTF.

This chain connects TRBV9 to TRBJ2-7; 8 bases are a match to TRBD2. In germline, CDR1 is SGDLS, CDR2 YYNGEE. The ends lost 5 bases at V and 2 bases at J; junction bases unmatched: 9. This CDR3 is 15 amino acids long. The CDR3 region has the DNA TGTGCCAGCAGTCTTGGCGGGAGGAGTCCCTACGAGCAGTACTTC. This codes for CASSLGGRSPYEQYF. The variable domain in full, completed from reference TRBV9 and TRBJ2-7, reads DSGVTQTPKHLITATGQRVTLRCSPRSGDLSVYWYQQSLDQGLQFLIQYYNGEERAKGNILERFSAQQFPDLHSELNLSSLELGDSALYFCASSLGGRSPYEQYFGPGTRLTVT.

The chain is built from TRBV24-1 and TRBJ2-7; D not resolved. The CDR3 has 15 residues. Germline V gene data show CDR1 as KGHDR and CDR2 as SFDVKD. V was trimmed by 4 bases and J by 0 bases, leaving 12 bases between them. CDR3 in DNA: TGTGCCACCAGTGACCCGCGCGAAACCTCCTACGAGCAGTACTTC. As protein: CATSDPRETSYEQYF.

The chain joins TRBV5-1 to TRBJ2-7, with TRBD1 identical over 8 bases. The CDR3 contains 17 residues. The V segment lost 4 bases and the J segment 0 bases; nucleotides outside the gene matches: 12. Germline V gene lookup returns CDR1 SGHRS and CDR2 YFSETQ. The chain's CDR3 is CASSRGQGAPPSYEQYF. The CDR3 DNA sequence: TGCGCCAGCAGCCGAGGGCAGGGGGCCCCACCCTCCTACGAGCAGTACTTC.

In this sample, this clone turned up a few times. The chain uses TRBV19 and TRBJ2-3, with 8 nucleotides matching TRBD1. Germline V gives CDR1 LNHDA, CDR2 SQIVND (reference sequence). The junction had 2 bases not matched to a gene; V was cut back by 5 bases and J by 1 base. The CDR3 totals 14 residues. The CDR3 spells CASSPTGGTDTQYF. CDR3 coding DNA: TGTGCCAGTAGTCCGACAGGGGGCACAGATACGCAGTATTTT.

V and J are TRBV7-9 and TRBJ2-3, with D maybe TRBD2 (6 bases). Germline-derived CDR1 and CDR2 are SEHNR and FQNEAQ (reference sequence). V shed 6 bases and J shed 2 bases, with 15 bases lying between them. This CDR3 region has 15 residues. The CDR3 loop reads CASRLARRDTDTQYF. CDR3 nucleotides: TGTGCCAGCAGACTAGCACGACGGGACACAGATACGCAGTATTTT.

The V and J genes are TRBV5-6 and TRBJ2-7, with 11 bases identical to TRBD2. There are 13 residues in the CDR3. Germline V gene data show CDR1 as SGHDT and CDR2 as YYEEEE. With V trimmed by 5 bases and J by 6 bases, 4 bases remained unmatched. CDR3: CASRSGTSGEQYF. The DNA for the CDR3 is TGTGCCAGCAGGTCTGGGACTAGCGGCGAGCAGTACTTC.

The rearrangement joins TRBV7-2 to TRBJ2-1; D gene uncertain. CDR3 size: 13 residues. CDR1 and CDR2 from the germline V gene are SGHTA and FQGNSA. V lost 1 base and J 4 bases, leaving 5 bases between the germline ends. The CDR3 here is CASSLVQYNEQFF. The CDR3, as DNA: TGTGCCAGCAGCTTAGTTCAGTACAATGAGCAGTTCTTC.

The chain has TRBV24-1 and TRBJ2-7, with 10 positions matching TRBD2. From germline, CDR1 is KGHDR and CDR2 SFDVKD. Trimming removed 0 bases from V and 2 bases from J; junction bases left unmatched: 3. This CDR3 contains 16 residues. The CDR3: CATSDLVLAGPYEQYF. CDR3 DNA sequence: TGTGCCACCAGTGATTTGGTACTAGCGGGACCCTACGAGCAGTACTTC.

This rearrangement joins TRBV2 to TRBJ2-5, with 11 bases lining up with TRBD1. The germline V gene has CDR1 SNHLY and CDR2 FYNNEI. CDR3 length: 14 amino acids. J was trimmed by 6 bases and V by 4 bases; bases with no gene match: 4. The CDR3 bases are TGTGCCAGCAGTGCCGGGACAGGGGGAAAGACCCAGTACTTC. It yields the protein CASSAGTGGKTQYF.